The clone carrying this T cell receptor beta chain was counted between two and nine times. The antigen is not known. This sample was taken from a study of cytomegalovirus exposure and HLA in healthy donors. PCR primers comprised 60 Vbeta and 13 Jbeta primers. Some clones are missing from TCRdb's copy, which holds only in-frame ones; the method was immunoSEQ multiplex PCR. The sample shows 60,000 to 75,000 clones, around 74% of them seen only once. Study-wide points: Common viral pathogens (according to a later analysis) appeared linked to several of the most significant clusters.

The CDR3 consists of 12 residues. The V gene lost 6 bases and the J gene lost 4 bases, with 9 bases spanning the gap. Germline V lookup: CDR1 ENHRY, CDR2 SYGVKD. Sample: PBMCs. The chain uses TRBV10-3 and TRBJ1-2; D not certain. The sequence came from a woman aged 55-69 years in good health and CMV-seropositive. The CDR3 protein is CAISSGVYGYTF. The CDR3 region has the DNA TGTGCCATCAGCTCAGGCGTCTATGGCTACACCTTC.